The 28 T cell receptor beta chains reported below all come from one sample, sequenced in a study of T cell responses to AZD1222 COVID-19 vaccine. Using immunoSEQ multiplex PCR, the repertoire was profiled, and TCRdb retains in-frame clones only, with some absent. Seen here are about 170,000 clones, 75% to 90% observed once, and the top ten hold approximately 6.9%. The sequencing here drew on peripheral blood, taken on day 0 of AZD1222 vaccination. These receptors all stem from an adult in good health.

V gene TRBV11-3 combines with J gene TRBJ1-1; no clear D. CDR3 length: 13 residues. V lost 1 base and J lost 3, with 6 bases in between. Germline V gene sequence: CDR1 SGHNT, CDR2 YENEEA. In DNA form, the CDR3 reads TGTGCCAGCAGCTTAGGGCAGCACACTGAAGCTTTCTTT. This encodes CASSLGQHTEAFF.

The chain uses TRBV5-1 and TRBJ1-1, with TRBD1 matching 8 bases. Germline CDR1 reads SGHRS; CDR2 reads YFSETQ. CDR3 length: 14 amino acids. Trimming removed 2 bases from V and 5 bases from J; junction bases left unmatched: 5. CDR3 bases: TGCGCCAGCAGCTTAGGACAGGGTCGGACTGAAGCTTTCTTT. Amino acid sequence: CASSLGQGRTEAFF. Full variable domain (outside the CDR3, taken from reference TRBV5-1 and TRBJ1-1): KAGVTQTPRYLIKTRGQQVTLSCSPISGHRSVSWYQQTPGQGLQFLFEYFSETQRNKGNFPGRFSGRQFSNSRSEMNVSTLELGDSALYLCASSLGQGRTEAFFGQGTRLTVV.

This rearrangement joins TRBV7-9 to TRBJ2-7, with 16 bases lining up with TRBD2. CDR1 is SEHNR, CDR2 FQNEAQ, per germline (reference sequence). Losses at the gene ends were 6 bases for V and 6 bases for J; bases not matched to a gene: 8. CDR3 length: 16 amino acids. The CDR3: CASSTGTSGGAGEQYF. CDR3 in DNA: TGTGCCAGCAGTACCGGGACTAGCGGGGGGGCCGGCGAGCAGTACTTC.

CDR3 protein: CASSFARPGGSGEQYV. The CDR3 DNA sequence: TGCGCCAGCAGCTTCGCTAGGCCAGGGGGTTCGGGAGAGCAGTACGTC. V gene TRBV5-1 combines with J gene TRBJ2-7; 7 bases fit TRBD1. Germline values: CDR1 SGHRS, CDR2 YFSETQ. V shed 2 bases and J 7 bases; nucleotides not matched to a gene: 15. This CDR3 contains 16 residues.

J is TRBJ1-1 and V is TRBV6-5; no firm D call. The CDR3 consists of 14 residues. Germline V gives CDR1 MNHEY, CDR2 SVGAGI. The V end lost 1 base, the J end lost 1 base, and 7 bases lay between the germline ends. The CDR3 bases are TGTGCCAGCAGTTACTTGTCCCGGAACACTGAAGCTTTCTTT. Residues: CASSYLSRNTEAFF.

The chain links TRBV6-5 to TRBJ1-1; D is unclear. The V gene's germline CDR1 is MNHEY and CDR2 SVGAGI. The CDR3 extends over 10 amino acids. Trimming took off 9 bases at V and 6 bases at J, with 8 bases between the two ends. CDR3 nucleotides: TGTGCCAGTCCTGCACCTGAAGCTTTCTTT. It encodes CASPAPEAFF.

V usage is TRBV5-5 and J usage is TRBJ2-3; TRBD2 agrees at 7 bases. V was clipped by 0 bases and J by 5 bases; unmatched bases: 6. Germline V CDR1 and CDR2: SGHKS, YYEKEE (reference sequence). The CDR3 totals 15 residues. The CDR3 DNA sequence: TGTGCCAGCAGCTTGGCAGGGACTAACCTAGATACGCAGTATTTT. The encoded protein is CASSLAGTNLDTQYF.

The chain carries TRBV18 and TRBJ2-7; 13 nucleotides align to TRBD2. Germline-derived CDR1 and CDR2 are KGHSH and LQKENI. Trimming cost V 3 bases and J 6 bases; bases outside gene matches: 5. The CDR3 length is 15 residues. CDR3 amino acids: CASSPGLAGDFEQYF. The CDR3 region has the DNA TGTGCCAGCTCACCCGGACTAGCGGGGGACTTCGAGCAGTACTTC.

The chain carries TRBV7-4 and TRBJ2-7, with 7 nucleotides matching TRBD1. Germline assignment: CDR1 SGHVT and CDR2 SQSDAQ. CDR3 length equals 15 residues. After removal of 5 bases from V and 5 bases from J, the junction contained 12 bases not matched to a gene. CDR3 region: CASSPRNRGMDEQYV. The DNA for the CDR3 is TGTGCCAGCAGCCCCCGCAACAGGGGAATGGACGAGCAGTACGTC.

This chain uses TRBV5-1 with TRBJ2-4, with D tentatively TRBD2 (7 bases). Trimming took off 6 bases at V and 7 bases at J, with 11 bases between the two ends. Germline V gene sequence: CDR1 SGHRS, CDR2 YFSETQ. This CDR3 has 12 amino acids. Here the CDR3 reads CASIGGVNIQYF. CDR3 nucleotides: TGCGCCAGCATAGGGGGGGTGAACATTCAGTACTTC.

The CDR3 is CASSMPRAGKGELFF. The CDR3 nucleotides are TGTGCCAGTAGTATGCCTCGCGCGGGGAAGGGGGAGCTGTTTTTT. The chain has TRBV19 and TRBJ2-2; perhaps TRBD2 as D (6 bases). Trimming stripped 3 bases from V and 8 bases from J, with 16 bases between. The CDR3 totals 15 residues. Per the germline V gene, CDR1 is LNHDA and CDR2 is SQIVND (reference sequence).

This clone was counted only a few times. The V and J genes are TRBV6-2 or TRBV6-3 and TRBJ2-2; D is undetermined. The V gene lost 4 bases and the J gene lost 4 bases, with 4 bases spanning the gap. Germline CDR1 and CDR2: MNHEY and SVGEGT. This CDR3 region has 12 residues. This CDR3 is CASSSLTGELFF. The CDR3 bases are TGTGCCAGCAGTTCCCTCACCGGGGAGCTGTTTTTT.

The chain recombines TRBV6-5 with TRBJ1-5; maybe TRBD1 (5 bases). The germline CDR1 and CDR2 sequences are MNHEY and SVGAGI. The germline V and J ends were trimmed by 10 bases and 6 bases, with 16 bases remaining between them. The CDR3 contains 13 residues. DNA for the CDR3: TGTGCCATCAGCCCAGGGTCGGGTCAGCCCCAGCATTTT. It encodes CAISPGSGQPQHF.

The sample holds one count of this clone. This rearrangement joins TRBV5-6 to TRBJ1-1, with D unresolved. CDR3 size: 17 residues. V was pared by 6 bases and J by 4 bases, with 25 bases between. CDR1 and CDR2 from the germline V gene are SGHDT and YYEEEE. The CDR3 region has the DNA TGTGCCAGCACCACGGTTGGTTGGGGAAGCCCCCGCACTGAAGCTTTCTTT. Its protein is CASTTVGWGSPRTEAFF.

CDR3 in DNA: TGTGCCACCAGCACCGGGGCCGAGGGCAATCAGCCCCAGCATTTT. Encoded protein: CATSTGAEGNQPQHF. The rearrangement joins TRBV15 to TRBJ1-5; TRBD1 is a possible D gene (5 bases). CDR1 and CDR2 (germline): LNHNV, YYDKDF (reference sequence). There are 15 residues in the CDR3. V was clipped by 4 bases and J by 2 bases, with 12 bases between them.

This chain connects TRBV5-8 to TRBJ2-5; tentative D call: TRBD2 (5 bases). The CDR3 totals 12 residues. Germline V lookup: CDR1 SGHTS, CDR2 YDEGEE. The V gene lost 2 bases and the J gene lost 8 bases, with 10 bases spanning the gap. The CDR3: CASSFPGDTQYF. CDR3 nucleotides: TGTGCCAGCAGCTTTCCCGGGGATACCCAGTACTTC.

V gene TRBV20-1 combines with J gene TRBJ2-7; 7 nucleotides match TRBD1. The CDR3 covers 11 residues. V gave up 4 bases and J gave up 12 bases; unmatched junction bases: 9. CDR1 is DFQATT and CDR2 is SNEGSKA in the germline V gene (reference sequence). CDR3 DNA: TGCAGTGCTATCAAAGACAGGGTTGTGTACGTC. Translating gives CSAIKDRVVYV.

The chain employs TRBV4-1 and TRBJ1-5; D gene ambiguous. The V end was cut by 0 bases, the J end by 5 bases, with 11 bases between. In germline, CDR1 is MGHRA, CDR2 YSYEKL. The CDR3 is 15 amino acids. CDR3 nucleotides: TGCGCCAGCAGCCAAGACCCTACAGTAGATCAGCCCCAGCATTTT. Protein: CASSQDPTVDQPQHF.

The rearrangement uses TRBV6-1 and TRBJ1-4; the D is unclear. The ends were cut back, 2 bases at V and 0 bases at J, with 10 bases in the middle. Germline V CDR1 and CDR2: MNHNS, SASEGT. The CDR3 has 16 amino acids. CDR3 nucleotides: TGTGCCAGCAGTGAATACGGATCTGCAACTAATGAAAAACTGTTTTTT. Protein: CASSEYGSATNEKLFF.

V usage is TRBV21-1 and J usage is TRBJ2-7. TRBV21-1 is listed as a pseudogene. There are 11 residues in the CDR3. The CDR3 DNA is TGTGCCAGCAACCCCAAAGGCGAGCAGTACTTC. Its protein is CASNPKGEQYF.

This clone was recorded only once. This chain links TRBV3-1 (or the pseudogene TRBV3-2) with TRBJ1-5; a possible D gene is TRBD1 (5 bases). The V gene lost 0 bases and the J gene lost 6 bases, with 9 bases spanning the gap. The CDR3 is 14 amino acids. Germline-derived CDR1 and CDR2 are LGHDT and YNNKEL (reference sequence). The CDR3 coding sequence is TGTGCCAGCAGCCAAGAAAGGGGAAGTCAGCCCCAGCATTTT. Its protein is CASSQERGSQPQHF.

This clone was detected only once. The chain combines TRBV7-8 with TRBJ2-7, with a possible D match to TRBD1 (5 bases). V was cut by 1 base and J by 8 bases, with 9 bases left in between. The CDR3 is 12 amino acids. Germline V gives CDR1 SGHVS, CDR2 FQNEAQ. The chain's CDR3 is CASSLEGFKQYF. The CDR3 DNA sequence: TGTGCCAGCAGCTTAGAGGGGTTTAAGCAGTACTTC.

The rearrangement links TRBV25-1 to TRBJ1-2; perhaps TRBD1 as D (5 bases). The CDR3 runs 15 residues. The germline V and J ends were trimmed by 3 bases and 3 bases, with 14 bases remaining between them. In germline, CDR1 is MGHDK, CDR2 SYGVNS. This CDR3 reads CASSEAQGWDYGYTF. CDR3 bases: TGTGCCAGCAGTGAGGCCCAGGGTTGGGACTATGGCTACACCTTC.

The CDR3 sequence: CASSLMYTSSPLHF. CDR3 DNA: TGTGCCAGCAGTCTAATGTACACGAGTTCACCCCTCCACTTT. The V and J genes are TRBV27 and TRBJ1-6; D unresolved. Per germline, CDR1 MNHEY and CDR2 SMNVEV (reference sequence). V lost 5 bases, J lost 9 bases, and 14 bases lay in between. This CDR3 contains 14 residues.

The chain couples TRBV6-5 to TRBJ1-1; D not resolved. Germline CDR1 MNHEY, CDR2 SVGAGI. CDR3 length: 14 residues. The V gene lost 7 bases and the J gene lost 4 bases, with 16 bases spanning the gap. The CDR3 loop reads CASTATSLATEAFF. As DNA, the CDR3 is TGTGCCAGCACCGCGACATCTCTCGCCACTGAAGCTTTCTTT.

This chain uses TRBV7-9 with TRBJ1-4, with 8 bases lining up with TRBD1. The CDR3 sequence is 15 residues long. Germline assignment: CDR1 SEHNR and CDR2 FQNEAQ (reference sequence). Germline trimming cut 0 bases from V and 5 bases from J; bases unmatched to any gene: 2. DNA of the CDR3: TGTGCCAGCAGCTTAGCACGGACAGGGAATGAAAAACTGTTTTTT. Translation gives CASSLARTGNEKLFF.

V and J are TRBV20-1 and TRBJ1-5, with D tentatively TRBD1 (6 bases). Germline CDR1 reads DFQATT; CDR2 reads SNEGSKA (reference sequence). The ends were cut back, 3 bases at V and 1 base at J, with 13 bases in the middle. This CDR3 spans 15 amino acids. This chain's CDR3 is CSASFEGGSNQPQHF. In DNA, the CDR3 is TGCAGTGCTAGTTTCGAAGGGGGAAGCAATCAGCCCCAGCATTTT.

The chain has TRBV3-1 (or the pseudogene TRBV3-2) and TRBJ2-7, with D possibly being TRBD2 (5 bases). Germline V gene data show CDR1 as LGHDT and CDR2 as YNNKEL (reference sequence). CDR3 length: 12 amino acids. V was trimmed by 0 bases and J by 9 bases, leaving 9 bases between them. The CDR3 is CASSQEAEAQYF. The CDR3 DNA reads as TGTGCCAGCAGCCAAGAGGCGGAGGCGCAGTACTTC.